These T cell receptor beta chains were read from a single sample in a study of blood T cells in healthy people across ages. Each CDR3 protein is one row after TCRdb ran MiXCR on the 5' RACE reads. Seen here are hundreds of thousands of distinct CDR3 sequences, around 45% observed once, and the top ten hold roughly a fifth. Input material: blood. The receptors derive from a man between 60 and 70 years old in good health. The CDR3 runs from the conserved cysteine through the conserved F or W. The order of the fields is clone size, D gene, V gene, J gene, CDR3 protein, CDR3 DNA. The D gene is left open where the match is weak. Clone size appears in some rows only: once, few, many, or a class for an expanded clone.

few	TRBD1	TRBV3-1	TRBJ2-7	CASSQASGTGYEQYF	TGTGCCAGCAGCCAAGCTTCCGGGACAGGCTACGAGCAGTACTTC
few	-	TRBV12-3/TRBV12-4	TRBJ2-5	CASSSQDTEYQETQYF	TGTGCCAGCAGTTCCCAGGATACAGAGTACCAAGAGACCCAGTACTTC
-	-	TRBV6-2/TRBV6-3	TRBJ1-5	CASSYRGSSNQPQHF	TGTGCCAGCAGTTACAGGGGATCAAGCAATCAGCCCCAGCATTTT
few	-	TRBV5-1	TRBJ2-5	CASSPSSTGETQYF	TGCGCCAGCAGCCCGTCAAGCACGGGGGAGACCCAGTACTTC
once	TRBD1	TRBV7-2	TRBJ1-1	CASSPREQGAGTEAFF	TGTGCCAGCAGCCCGAGAGAGCAGGGGGCAGGGACTGAAGCTTTCTTT
-	TRBD1	TRBV6-6	TRBJ2-5	CASRWQGVTETQYF	TGTGCCAGCAGGTGGCAGGGGGTTACGGAGACCCAGTACTTC
-	-	TRBV12-3/TRBV12-4	TRBJ2-2	CASSPIGRNTGELFF	TGTGCCAGCAGTCCAATCGGTCGAAACACCGGGGAGCTGTTTTTT
once	-	TRBV20-1	TRBJ2-5	CSARDGSWGETQYF	TGCAGTGCTAGAGATGGGTCGTGGGGAGAGACCCAGTACTTC
-	TRBD2	TRBV9	TRBJ2-1	CASSVLAGGLANEQFF	TGTGCCAGCAGCGTTCTAGCGGGGGGGCTCGCCAATGAGCAGTTCTTC
-	-	TRBV12-1	TRBJ1-6	CASSLSRVSLYNSPLHF	TGTGCCAGCAGCTTGTCCAGGGTGTCCCTATACAATTCACCCCTCCACTTT
few	-	TRBV29-1	TRBJ2-1	CSARKDSLNEQFF	TGCAGCGCCCGAAAGGACAGTCTCAATGAGCAGTTCTTC
-	-	TRBV6-5	TRBJ1-2	CASSYSGHRGYTF	TGTGCCAGCAGTTACTCGGGGCATCGTGGCTACACCTTC
once	-	TRBV4-3	TRBJ2-3	CAGSRGRSDTQYF	TGCGCCGGCAGCCGGGGGAGGTCAGATACGCAGTATTTT
-	-	TRBV6-6	TRBJ1-5	CASSYSGASNQPQHF	TGTGCCAGCAGTTACTCGGGGGCGTCCAATCAGCCCCAGCATTTT
-	-	TRBV7-2	TRBJ2-3	CASSLQVGRTDTQYF	TGTGCCAGCAGCTTACAGGTTGGGAGAACAGATACGCAGTATTTT
-	-	TRBV19	TRBJ1-5	CASRRQSENQPQHF	TGTGCCAGTAGACGGCAGAGCGAAAATCAGCCCCAGCATTTT
-	-	TRBV4-3	TRBJ2-7	CASSQDGGPEQYF	TGCGCCAGCAGCCAAGATGGCGGACCTGAGCAGTACTTC
-	TRBD1	TRBV18	TRBJ1-6	CASSQLLPGQNSPLHF	TGTGCCAGCTCACAACTACTACCGGGACAGAATTCACCCCTCCACTTT
-	TRBD1	TRBV20-1	TRBJ1-5	CSASSGTVGHF	TGCAGTGCTAGCTCCGGGACAGTAGGGCATTTT
-	TRBD1	TRBV10-3	TRBJ2-7	CAISRRGQGIYEQYF	TGTGCCATCAGCCGCAGGGGACAGGGGATCTACGAGCAGTACTTC
many	-	TRBV6-2/TRBV6-3	TRBJ2-5	CASSYSRQIQYF	TGTGCCAGCAGTTATTCCCGGCAGATCCAGTACTTC
-	-	TRBV30	TRBJ2-5	CAWSGLNEQYF	TGTGCCTGGAGTGGTTTGAATGAGCAGTACTTC
-	-	TRBV24-1	TRBJ2-3	CATSDPGQADTQYF	TGTGCCACCAGTGATCCCGGACAAGCAGATACGCAGTATTTT
-	-	TRBV25-1	TRBJ2-7	CASSPSQASSDEQYF	TGTGCCAGCAGTCCATCCCAGGCCAGCTCCGACGAGCAGTACTTC
-	TRBD2	TRBV4-2	TRBJ2-3	CASSQVERGGRDTQYF	TGTGCCAGCAGCCAAGTGGAGCGGGGGGGCCGCGATACGCAGTATTTT
-	TRBD2	TRBV6-1	TRBJ2-3	CASIGLAGGYSTDTQYF	TGTGCCAGCATTGGACTAGCGGGGGGCTACAGCACAGATACGCAGTATTTT
-	-	TRBV6-2/TRBV6-3	TRBJ1-2	CASNPGWGYTF	TGTGCCAGCAATCCGGGGTGGGGCTACACCTTC
-	TRBD1	TRBV12-3/TRBV12-4	TRBJ2-1	CASSQKPQGARSNEQFF	TGTGCCAGCAGCCAGAAACCACAGGGGGCAAGAAGCAATGAGCAGTTCTTC
-	-	TRBV20-1	TRBJ2-5	CSAKGAGPQETQYF	TGCAGTGCCAAAGGGGCGGGACCCCAAGAGACCCAGTACTTC
-	-	TRBV7-8	TRBJ2-7	CASSFAGPTYEQYF	TGTGCCAGCAGCTTCGCGGGACCGACCTACGAGCAGTACTTC
once	-	TRBV3-1	TRBJ2-5	CASSAHMTGEETQYF	TGTGCCAGCAGCGCCCACATGACGGGGGAAGAGACCCAGTACTTC
few	-	TRBV6-5	TRBJ2-5	CASSYSRDGWETQYF	TGTGCCAGCAGTTATTCCAGGGACGGTTGGGAGACCCAGTACTTC
-	-	TRBV20-1	TRBJ2-3	CSARETSDTQYF	TGCAGTGCTAGAGAAACTAGCGATACGCAGTATTTT
once	TRBD2	TRBV28	TRBJ2-3	CASSSPAGGRDTQYF	TGTGCCAGCAGTTCGCCGGCGGGGGGGCGAGATACGCAGTATTTT
-	-	TRBV5-1	TRBJ1-1	CASSPDRMGKNTEAFF	TGCGCCAGCAGCCCGGACAGAATGGGAAAAAACACTGAAGCTTTCTTT
-	-	TRBV9	TRBJ2-3	CASSVDRGDTQYF	TGTGCCAGCAGCGTAGACCGTGGAGATACGCAGTATTTT
-	TRBD1	TRBV5-1	TRBJ2-7	CASSLIRGQGYEQYF	TGCGCCAGCAGCTTGATAAGGGGGCAAGGCTACGAGCAGTACTTC
-	-	TRBV28	TRBJ1-5	CASSPAGWSSNQPQHF	TGCGCCAGTTCACCGGCAGGGTGGTCGAGCAATCAGCCCCAGCATTTT
-	TRBD1	TRBV29-1	TRBJ2-5	CSVSGGQGVWEQYF	TGCAGCGTCTCTGGGGGACAGGGGGTATGGGAGCAGTACTTC
-	-	TRBV20-1	TRBJ2-3	CSANRNRISTDTQYF	TGCAGTGCTAACAGGAACAGGATCAGCACGGATACGCAGTATTTT
few	-	TRBV4-3	TRBJ2-7	CASSSGRRTGEQYF	TGCGCCAGCAGCTCAGGGCGCCGGACTGGCGAGCAGTACTTC
once	TRBD1	TRBV9	TRBJ1-1	CASSVGTGADTEAFF	TGTGCCAGCAGCGTAGGTACAGGGGCGGACACTGAAGCTTTCTTT
once	-	TRBV5-8	TRBJ2-6	CASSLFSSGTKRSGDNVLTF	TGTGCCAGCAGCTTGTTTAGCAGTGGGACCAAACGATCTGGGGACAACGTCCTGACTTTC
-	-	TRBV5-1	TRBJ1-1	CASSVYVNTEAFF	TGCGCCAGCAGCGTGTACGTGAACACTGAAGCTTTCTTT
once	-	TRBV6-2/TRBV6-3	TRBJ2-5	CASSYDRRGGRRETQYF	TGTGCCAGCAGTTACGACCGGAGAGGGGGTCGCCGAGAGACCCAGTACTTC
-	-	TRBV29-1	TRBJ1-4	CSVGTTNEKLFF	TGCAGCGTTGGAACAACTAATGAAAAACTGTTTTTT
-	TRBD2	TRBV12-3/TRBV12-4	TRBJ2-3	CASNQLAGGDTQYF	TGTGCCAGCAATCAGCTAGCGGGGGGGGATACGCAGTATTTT